The entry below describes one TCR beta chain. Trimming pared 1 base from V and 6 bases from J, leaving 10 bases between. The CDR3 loop spans 14 amino acids. Germline loops: CDR1 MGHRA, CDR2 YSYEKL. Produced via immunoSEQ multiplex PCR; TCRdb's table is partial and in-frame only. The sample holds 30,000 to 40,000 clones, approximately 94% seen once. This record belongs to a study of T cell changes during pregnancy in multiple sclerosis. The rearrangement links TRBV4-1 to TRBJ1-5, with D unclear. This clonotype was sampled from a female donor with multiple sclerosis, enrolled in a pregnancy study. The sample consisted of CD4+ T cells from peripheral blood mononuclear cells, taken in the second trimester of pregnancy. CDR3 region: CASSQVGGLQPQHF. CDR3 nucleotides: TGCGCCAGCAGCCAAGTCGGAGGGCTTCAGCCCCAGCATTTT.